This entry lists 28 T cell receptor beta chains sequenced from one sample in a study of shared clonotypes between healthy human individuals. Measured with immunoSEQ multiplex PCR; TCRdb has only the in-frame clones, and not every one. The sample shows 2 million to 3 million clones, 93% of them seen only once. The specimen sequenced was naive CD4+ T cells from PBMCs. Noted subset: CD45RA+ positively selected. Receptors were obtained from a man aged 18 to 30 in good health. Some clones in this sample may be carry-over from other donors' samples.

This chain joins TRBV5-5 and TRBJ2-1; D might be TRBD1 or TRBD2, each matching 5 bases. The CDR3 contains 12 residues. Germline V CDR1 and CDR2: SGHKS, YYEKEE (reference sequence). V was cut by 4 bases and J by 10 bases, with 12 bases left in between. CDR3 nucleotide sequence: TGTGCCAGCAGCCGCGACTGGGGGGAGCAGTTCTTC. This sequence encodes CASSRDWGEQFF. The whole variable domain, filled in from reference TRBV5-5 and TRBJ2-1, reads DAGVTQSPTHLIKTRGQQVTLRCSPISGHKSVSWYQQVLGQGPQFIFQYYEKEERGRGNFPDRFSARQFPNYSSELNVNALLLGDSALYLCASSRDWGEQFFGPGTRLTVL.

The J gene is TRBJ2-1, the V gene TRBV5-1; D remains unclear. V gave up 0 bases and J gave up 4 bases, with 11 bases separating them. Germline values: CDR1 SGHRS, CDR2 YFSETQ. This CDR3 comprises 15 residues. CDR3 region: CASSLEATYYNEQFF. CDR3 bases: TGCGCCAGCAGCTTGGAAGCGACGTATTACAATGAGCAGTTCTTC.

The chain is built from TRBV2 and TRBJ2-7; 8 positions match TRBD2. The CDR3 loop spans 15 amino acids. CDR1 and CDR2 from the germline V gene are SNHLY and FYNNEI. V lost 8 bases to trimming and J lost 2 bases; unmatched junction nucleotides: 11. As DNA, the CDR3 is TGTGCCAGCTATCGAGGAGCGGGAGCTACCTACGAGCAGTACTTC. Translation gives CASYRGAGATYEQYF.

This rearrangement joins TRBV29-1 to TRBJ1-1; the D is unclear. The CDR3 contains 16 residues. Trimming took 4 bases from V and 1 from J, leaving 19 bases between them. Germline V CDR1 and CDR2: SQVTM, ANQGSEA. The DNA for the CDR3 is TGCAGCGTTGTTACGACGGGCGATGTTTGGAACACTGAAGCTTTCTTT. As protein: CSVVTTGDVWNTEAFF.

The chain combines TRBV11-3 with TRBJ2-1, with TRBD2 identical over 8 bases. This CDR3 is 14 amino acids long. Germline CDR1 reads SGHNT; CDR2 reads YENEEA. Germline trimming cut 5 bases from V and 0 bases from J; bases unmatched to any gene: 0. The CDR3 reads CASSSGSSYNEQFF. CDR3 bases: TGTGCCAGCAGCAGCGGGAGCTCCTACAATGAGCAGTTCTTC.

The V call is TRBV18, the J call TRBJ2-7; a possible D gene is TRBD1 (6 bases). V shed 10 bases and J shed 0 bases, with 16 bases lying between them. The CDR3 length is 14 residues. CDR1 and CDR2 (germline): KGHSH, LQKENI. CDR3 sequence: CATTMDRHSYEQYF. CDR3 coding DNA: TGTGCCACCACCATGGACAGACACTCCTACGAGCAGTACTTC.

This clone was found a few times. V is TRBV4-3 and J is TRBJ1-5; tentatively, D is TRBD1 (5 bases). Germline assignment: CDR1 LGHNA and CDR2 YSLEER. This CDR3 spans 14 amino acids. V was clipped by 1 base and J by 5 bases, with 9 bases between them. The CDR3, as DNA: TGCGCCAGCAGCCAAGTTTGGGGGGATCAGCCCCAGCATTTT. This encodes CASSQVWGDQPQHF.

This clone was counted only a few times. V and J are TRBV9 and TRBJ1-1, with D possibly being TRBD1 (5 bases). Trimming left V 3 bases short and J 1 base short, with 13 bases between. Per germline, CDR1 SGDLS and CDR2 YYNGEE. The CDR3 runs to 15 residues. CDR3: CASSASQGRNTEAFF. CDR3 nucleotides: TGTGCCAGCAGCGCATCGCAGGGAAGGAACACTGAAGCTTTCTTT.

This sequence joins TRBV9 and TRBJ2-2; TRBD2 aligns across 10 bases. The CDR3 is 19 amino acids. Per the germline V gene, CDR1 is SGDLS and CDR2 is YYNGEE. The V gene end was trimmed by 1 base and the J gene end by 2 bases; junction bases not matched to a gene: 11. CDR3 sequence (DNA): TGTGCCAGCAGCGTATCTCTCCTAGCGGGAGCCATCAACACCGGGGAGCTGTTTTTT. Amino acids: CASSVSLLAGAINTGELFF.

With regard to this clone: Distinct nucleotide sequences in the sample also encode this CDR3. The V and J genes are TRBV29-1 and TRBJ2-5; no clear D gene. Trimming took 4 bases from V and 4 from J, leaving 10 bases between them. Germline assignment: CDR1 SQVTM and CDR2 ANQGSEA. The CDR3 length is 12 residues. Here the CDR3 reads CSVGRVGETQYF. DNA for the CDR3: TGCAGCGTTGGAAGGGTCGGAGAGACCCAGTACTTC.

V usage is TRBV10-3 and J usage is TRBJ1-1, with TRBD1 identical over 10 bases. The V gene end was trimmed by 4 bases and the J gene end by 7 bases; junction bases not matched to a gene: 3. The CDR3 is 13 amino acids. The germline V gene has CDR1 ENHRY and CDR2 SYGVKD. The CDR3 bases are TGTGCCATCAGTGCCGACAGGGGGCGTGAAGCTTTCTTT. Translated, it gives CAISADRGREAFF.

The J gene is TRBJ2-3, the V gene TRBV18; D not certain. The CDR3 loop spans 17 amino acids. Per the germline V gene, CDR1 is KGHSH and CDR2 is LQKENI. V was pared by 7 bases and J by 4 bases, with 24 bases between. CDR3: CASFTYHGPTRPDTQYF. For the CDR3, the DNA is TGTGCCAGCTTCACCTATCATGGACCCACCAGGCCAGATACGCAGTATTTT.

The chain joins TRBV28 to TRBJ1-4, with 8 bases lining up with TRBD1. Germline V gives CDR1 MDHEN, CDR2 SYDVKM. CDR3 size: 16 residues. V shed 0 bases and J 4 bases; nucleotides not matched to a gene: 4. The CDR3 protein is CASSLWQTGDNEKLFF. The CDR3 nucleotides are TGTGCCAGCAGTTTATGGCAGACAGGGGATAATGAAAAACTGTTTTTT.

This rearrangement joins TRBV19 to TRBJ2-7; TRBD1 is a possible D gene (6 bases). V was clipped by 5 bases and J by 0 bases, with 17 bases between them. Per the germline V gene, CDR1 is LNHDA and CDR2 is SQIVND (reference sequence). This CDR3 comprises 16 residues. Written as DNA, the CDR3 is TGTGCCAGTAGTTTCCAACAGGGTAGTTACTCCTACGAGCAGTACTTC. Translation: CASSFQQGSYSYEQYF.

This clone was detected only once. The chain employs TRBV18 and TRBJ2-2; D possibly corresponds to TRBD2 (6 bases). CDR1 and CDR2 (germline): KGHSH, LQKENI. The CDR3 loop spans 16 amino acids. V lost 3 bases, J lost 6 bases, and 17 bases lay in between. The CDR3: CASSPPGSWEAGELFF. In nucleotides, the CDR3 is TGTGCCAGCTCACCTCCGGGAAGCTGGGAGGCCGGGGAGCTGTTTTTT.

The chain carries TRBV7-9 and TRBJ1-1, with 8 bases identical to TRBD1. V lost 4 bases and J lost 6; bases outside the gene matches: 7. The CDR3 runs to 14 residues. Germline-derived CDR1 and CDR2 are SEHNR and FQNEAQ (reference sequence). CDR3 nucleotide sequence: TGTGCCAGCAGCTCCTCGACAGGGGAGTCTGAAGCTTTCTTT. Translated: CASSSSTGESEAFF.

The rearrangement joins TRBV5-4 to TRBJ2-1; 7 bases fit TRBD2. The CDR3 is made up of 15 amino acids. Trimming took 0 bases from V and 5 from J; bases not matched to a gene: 5. Germline V gene lookup returns CDR1 SGHNT and CDR2 YYREEE (reference sequence). CDR3 region: CASSLGSLADNEQFF. CDR3 DNA sequence: TGTGCCAGCAGCTTGGGGTCGCTAGCGGACAATGAGCAGTTCTTC.

The V and J genes are TRBV5-1 and TRBJ2-7; TRBD2 matches 7 bases. The CDR3 runs to 16 residues. J was trimmed by 1 base and V by 4 bases; bases with no gene match: 11. From germline, CDR1 is SGHRS and CDR2 YFSETQ. The CDR3 nucleotides are TGCGCCAGCAGCCCCGGGGAGGGGCACCGATCCTACGAGCAGTACTTC. It specifies CASSPGEGHRSYEQYF.

The chain employs TRBV5-6 and TRBJ1-2; tentatively, D is TRBD1 (5 bases). The CDR3 sequence is 16 residues long. Germline assignment: CDR1 SGHDT and CDR2 YYEEEE. Trimming took off 0 bases at V and 6 bases at J, with 18 bases between the two ends. CDR3 DNA: TGTGCCAGCAGCTTGGGGAGGGCTCGGGGGACTCATGGCTACACCTTC. As protein: CASSLGRARGTHGYTF.

Remarks on this clone: This sample includes further DNA sequences coding for the same CDR3. The V call is TRBV20-1, the J call TRBJ2-1; D is unresolved. Germline CDR1 is DFQATT and CDR2 is SNEGSKA (reference sequence). The CDR3 totals 10 residues. V was trimmed by 6 bases and J by 5 bases, leaving 5 bases between them. CDR3 amino acids: CSALNNEQFF. As DNA, the CDR3 is TGCAGTGCCTTAAACAATGAGCAGTTCTTC.

The gene calls are TRBV5-6 and TRBJ2-1, with 7 bases aligning to TRBD2. CDR1 is SGHDT and CDR2 is YYEEEE in the germline V gene. J gave up 10 bases and V 4 bases, and 14 bases lay outside the gene matches. This CDR3 is built from 15 residues. CDR3 residues: CASSVGLSTLSEQFF. The CDR3 bases are TGTGCCAGCAGCGTGGGACTATCCACTCTGTCAGAGCAGTTCTTC.

As regards this clone: The same CDR3 is also encoded by other DNA sequences in this sample. This sequence joins TRBV18 and TRBJ1-3, with TRBD1 identical over 7 bases. The germline gives CDR1 KGHSH, CDR2 LQKENI. This CDR3 is built from 14 residues. V lost 3 bases to trimming and J lost 2 bases; unmatched junction nucleotides: 1. CDR3 DNA sequence: TGTGCCAGCTCACCCGACAGGGCTGGAAACACCATATATTTT. Encoded protein: CASSPDRAGNTIYF.

A single count supports this clone. At the DNA level, this CDR3 is encoded by other sequences in the same sample as well. The V and J genes are TRBV9 and TRBJ2-5; the match to TRBD2 covers 14 bases. The CDR3 is 15 residues long. CDR1 is SGDLS and CDR2 is YYNGEE in the germline V gene. With V trimmed by 3 bases and J by 5 bases, 3 bases remained unmatched. The CDR3 sequence: CASSAGTSGSETQYF. The CDR3 bases are TGTGCCAGCAGCGCGGGGACTAGCGGGAGTGAGACCCAGTACTTC.

J is TRBJ1-1 and V is TRBV6-1, with D possibly matching TRBD1 (5 bases). Germline V gives CDR1 MNHNS, CDR2 SASEGT. This CDR3 has 13 amino acids. Between the trimmed V and J ends, which lost 8 bases and 4 bases, there was a span of 14 bases. CDR3 loop: CASRSRVATEAFF. The CDR3 nucleotides read TGTGCCAGCCGGAGCAGGGTTGCCACTGAAGCTTTCTTT.

The chain uses TRBV28 and TRBJ1-1; TRBD1 agrees at 9 bases. The V and J ends lost 10 bases and 0 bases, in that order; junction bases with no gene match: 9. Looked up from germline, CDR1 is MDHEN and CDR2 is SYDVKM. CDR3 size: 15 residues. The chain's CDR3 is CATRRTGALNTEAFF. The CDR3 coding sequence is TGTGCCACCAGAAGGACAGGGGCGTTGAACACTGAAGCTTTCTTT. The whole variable domain, filled in from reference TRBV28 and TRBJ1-1, reads DVKVTQSSRYLVKRTGEKVFLECVQDMDHENMFWYRQDPGLGLRLIYFSYDVKMKEKGDIPEGYSVSREKKERFSLILESASTNQTSMYLCATRRTGALNTEAFFGQGTRLTVV.

This chain connects TRBV5-1 to TRBJ2-5; D assignment may be TRBD1 or TRBD2 (5 bases each). Germline lookup yields CDR1 SGHRS and CDR2 YFSETQ. The CDR3 consists of 15 residues. The V end was cut by 5 bases, the J end by 3 bases, with 17 bases between. The chain's CDR3 is CASRDPGTGKETQYF. CDR3 sequence (DNA): TGCGCCAGCAGAGACCCAGGGACGGGGAAAGAGACCCAGTACTTC.

This chain uses TRBV5-1 with TRBJ2-7, with D tentatively TRBD2 (6 bases). CDR3 length: 15 residues. Germline lookup yields CDR1 SGHRS and CDR2 YFSETQ. V lost 4 bases and J lost 1, with 15 bases in between. DNA of the CDR3: TGCGCCAGCAGCGTAACGGGACTTAAGTCCTACGAGCAGTACTTC. It codes for CASSVTGLKSYEQYF. The full variable domain, with the rest looked up from reference TRBV5-1 and TRBJ2-7, is KAGVTQTPRYLIKTRGQQVTLSCSPISGHRSVSWYQQTPGQGLQFLFEYFSETQRNKGNFPGRFSGRQFSNSRSEMNVSTLELGDSALYLCASSVTGLKSYEQYFGPGTRLTVT.

The CDR3 is CASSLVGSGSLVDTQYF. CDR3 nucleotide sequence: TGTGCCAGCAGCTTAGTAGGAAGCGGGAGTTTGGTAGATACGCAGTATTTT. V is TRBV11-2 and J is TRBJ2-3, with TRBD2 matching 8 bases. CDR3 length equals 17 residues. CDR1 is SGHAT, CDR2 FQNNGV, per germline. The J segment lost 5 bases and the V segment lost 1 base, leaving 11 bases of the junction unmatched.